Shown below are 9 T cell receptor beta chains from a single sample sequenced in a study of blood T cell repertoires in COVID-19. Assay: immunoSEQ multiplex PCR; the TCRdb copy retains only in-frame clones and omits some. The sample includes some 160,000 clones, approximately 90% of them seen just once. Sample: PBMCs or T cells enriched from blood (not recorded which). The source is a woman aged 45 to 65 who had recovered from COVID-19.

The V and J genes are TRBV2 and TRBJ2-1; 9 positions match TRBD1. Trimming cost V 6 bases and J 2 bases; bases outside gene matches: 5. Germline V lookup: CDR1 SNHLY, CDR2 FYNNEI. CDR3 length: 15 amino acids. The CDR3 nucleotides are TGTGCCAGCAGGCCCACAGGGGGCGCCTACAATGAGCAGTTCTTC. It encodes CASRPTGGAYNEQFF.

The J gene is TRBJ1-5, the V gene TRBV5-3, with D unresolved. TRBV5-3 is reported as an ORF; its role is uncertain. This CDR3 contains 15 residues. V lost 0 bases, J lost 5 bases, and 12 bases lay in between. The CDR3 is CARSLVGSAYQPQHF. The CDR3 coding sequence is TGTGCCAGAAGCTTGGTCGGGTCAGCTTATCAGCCCCAGCATTTT.

The V and J genes are TRBV19 and TRBJ1-3, with D unresolved. The CDR3 extends over 13 amino acids. CDR1 LNHDA and CDR2 SQIVND come from the germline V gene (reference sequence). The germline V and J ends were trimmed by 5 bases and 8 bases, with 13 bases remaining between them. The CDR3, as DNA: TGTGCCAGTAGTTTAGGAGGCCCGGACACCATATATTTT. This codes for CASSLGGPDTIYF.

The V call is TRBV11-3, the J call TRBJ1-2; D possibly corresponds to TRBD1 (5 bases). CDR1 and CDR2 (germline): SGHNT, YENEEA. The CDR3 spans 15 residues. V lost 5 bases to trimming and J lost 4 bases, with 17 bases between them. This chain's CDR3 is CASSGAPGMSYGYTF. DNA of the CDR3: TGTGCCAGCAGCGGCGCTCCAGGGATGAGCTATGGCTACACCTTC.

The DNA for the CDR3 is TGTGCCAGCAGTTACTCGACCCAACTTAGACAGGTTAATCACGGCTACACCTTC. Its protein is CASSYSTQLRQVNHGYTF. This chain uses TRBV6-7 with TRBJ1-2; TRBD1 might be the D (6 bases). Being an ORF, TRBV6-7 has a function that is uncertain. The CDR3 extends over 18 amino acids. V lost 0 bases and J lost 8, with 25 bases in between.

This clone was picked up a small number of times. In nucleotides, the CDR3 is TGCAGCGTTGATCGGGGCACTGAAGCTTTCTTT. It translates to CSVDRGTEAFF. The V call is TRBV29-1, the J call TRBJ1-1; D gene ambiguous. V was pared by 3 bases and J by 4 bases, with 6 bases between. Per the germline V gene, CDR1 is SQVTM and CDR2 is ANQGSEA. This CDR3 spans 11 amino acids.

The chain joins TRBV6-5 to TRBJ1-1, with D perhaps matching TRBD1 (5 bases). The CDR3 is 15 residues long. Germline V CDR1 and CDR2: MNHEY, SVGAGI. The V gene lost 0 bases and the J gene lost 5 bases, with 13 bases spanning the gap. Written as DNA, the CDR3 is TGTGCCAGCAGTTACTCTAGGTCCGGGGGGACTGAAGCTTTCTTT. It codes for CASSYSRSGGTEAFF.

This sequence joins TRBV7-2 and TRBJ2-7, with D tentatively TRBD1 (5 bases). The CDR3 is 15 residues long. Germline V gene lookup returns CDR1 SGHTA and CDR2 FQGNSA. V was clipped by 2 bases and J by 6 bases, with 17 bases between them. This CDR3 is CASSLKLGAVGEQYF. Written as DNA, the CDR3 is TGTGCCAGCAGCTTAAAACTTGGGGCCGTGGGCGAGCAGTACTTC.

This chain joins TRBV9 and TRBJ1-2, with D maybe TRBD1 (5 bases). CDR1 and CDR2 (germline): SGDLS, YYNGEE. The CDR3 sequence is 15 residues long. V was shortened by 3 bases and J by 5 bases, with 17 bases between the two germline ends. In nucleotides, the CDR3 is TGTGCCAGCAGCGACCTAAGACAGCCACCTTATGGCTACACCTTC. Translation: CASSDLRQPPYGYTF.